These 23 T cell receptor beta chains share one sample of origin, sequenced in a study of blood T cells in healthy people across ages. Alongside a J-beta primer mix, a sample-barcoded 5' primer served in a second PCR lasting about 7 to 11 cycles. TCRdb processed the 5' RACE reads anew with MiXCR; each CDR3 protein has one entry. Of almost 800,000 distinct CDR3 sequences listed, 58% were seen once; the top ten hold roughly 20%. The sequenced material came from blood. The source of these receptors is a man under 40 in good health.

The chain links TRBV6-5 to TRBJ2-7; the D gene is possibly TRBD1 (6 bases). Looked up from germline, CDR1 is MNHEY and CDR2 is SVGAGI. CDR3 length equals 15 residues. Between the trimmed V and J ends, which lost 6 bases and 3 bases, there was a span of 18 bases. The CDR3 protein is CASRSYPGHHYEQYF. CDR3 DNA: TGTGCCAGCAGGTCGTACCCGGGACACCACTACGAGCAGTACTTC.

This chain uses TRBV18 with TRBJ2-5; D ambiguous. The CDR3 covers 13 residues. The germline V and J ends were trimmed by 1 base and 3 bases, with 6 bases remaining between them. CDR1 is KGHSH and CDR2 is LQKENI in the germline V gene. CDR3 region: CASSPRTEETQYF. The CDR3 coding sequence is TGTGCCAGCTCACCACGAACGGAAGAGACCCAGTACTTC.

This clonotype was detected a few times. DNA for the CDR3: TGTGCCAGCAGTTCCAGTGTCAGGGATCTCTATGGCTACACCTTC. Its translation is CASSSSVRDLYGYTF. V usage is TRBV27 and J usage is TRBJ1-2; TRBD1 might be the D (5 bases). CDR3 length: 15 amino acids. The germline V gene has CDR1 MNHEY and CDR2 SMNVEV (reference sequence). Trimming cost V 4 bases and J 4 bases, with 16 bases left between them.

The CDR3 DNA follows: TGTGCCATCAGTATTGACATCTCCTACGAGCAGTACTTC. Its translation: CAISIDISYEQYF. V usage is TRBV10-3 and J usage is TRBJ2-7, with D unresolved. Germline assignment: CDR1 ENHRY and CDR2 SYGVKD. The CDR3 loop spans 13 amino acids. V lost 5 bases and J lost 0, with 8 bases in between.

This clonotype appeared a few times. V and J are TRBV29-1 and TRBJ2-7; 7 positions agree with TRBD1. The germline V gene has CDR1 SQVTM and CDR2 ANQGSEA. The CDR3 spans 14 residues. The J segment lost 2 bases and the V segment lost 4 bases, leaving 8 bases of the junction unmatched. CDR3 in amino acids: CSVAPGTVAYEQYF. CDR3 coding DNA: TGCAGCGTTGCTCCTGGGACAGTAGCCTACGAGCAGTACTTC.

V is TRBV20-1 and J is TRBJ1-2, with no clear D. The V gene's germline CDR1 is DFQATT and CDR2 SNEGSKA (reference sequence). V lost 4 bases to trimming and J lost 3 bases, with 12 bases between them. This CDR3 has 13 amino acids. The CDR3 here is CSANTVEDYGYTF. The DNA of the CDR3 is TGCAGTGCTAACACCGTGGAGGACTATGGCTACACCTTC.

This clonotype was detected only a few times. V is TRBV20-1 and J is TRBJ2-7; D remains unclear. The V and J ends lost 4 bases and 1 base respectively, with 8 bases between them. CDR1 DFQATT and CDR2 SNEGSKA come from the germline V gene (reference sequence). The CDR3 extends over 12 amino acids. The CDR3 nucleotides read TGCAGTGCTAAGAAGCTATCCTACGAGCAGTACTTC. This encodes CSAKKLSYEQYF.

V and J are TRBV6-1 and TRBJ2-1, with D possibly being TRBD2 (6 bases). The J call may be faulty, since TRBJ2-7 better matches the DNA end. From germline, CDR1 is MNHNS and CDR2 SASEGT. The CDR3 runs 15 residues. In nucleotides, the CDR3 is TGTGCCAGCAGTGCCCTAGCGAGGGGTTACAATGAGCAGTACTTC. It yields the protein CASSALARGYNEQYF.

The J gene is TRBJ1-2, the V gene TRBV7-9; 10 nucleotides line up with TRBD1. CDR1 is SEHNR and CDR2 is FQNEAQ in the germline V gene (reference sequence). V dropped 2 bases and J dropped 8; count of bases not matched to a gene: 5. The CDR3 runs to 14 residues. For the CDR3, the DNA is TGTGCCAGCAGCTTAACGACAGGGGGCGCGGGCTACACCTTC. It yields the protein CASSLTTGGAGYTF.

This clonotype occurred a few times. CDR3 sequence: CASSFGQGADTQYF. The CDR3 nucleotides are TGCGCCAGCAGCTTCGGACAGGGAGCAGATACGCAGTATTTT. The chain has TRBV5-1 and TRBJ2-3, with 8 positions matching TRBD1. The junction had 3 bases not matched to a gene; V was cut back by 2 bases and J by 4 bases. CDR1 and CDR2 (germline): SGHRS, YFSETQ. This CDR3 has 14 amino acids.

There are a few counts of this clonotype. The gene calls are TRBV6-1 and TRBJ2-1, with D hard to call. The germline V and J ends were trimmed by 3 bases and 4 bases, with 10 bases remaining between them. Germline assignment: CDR1 MNHNS and CDR2 SASEGT. The length of the CDR3 is 14 residues. CDR3 residues: CASSDASLYNEQFF. In DNA form, the CDR3 reads TGTGCCAGCAGTGATGCGTCCCTTTACAATGAGCAGTTCTTC.

This clonotype showed up just a few times. The rearrangement links TRBV7-9 to TRBJ1-2; unclear D gene. This CDR3 region has 13 residues. CDR1 and CDR2 from the germline V gene are SEHNR and FQNEAQ (reference sequence). Trimming left V 6 bases short and J 6 bases short, with 14 bases between. DNA of the CDR3: TGTGCCAGCAGTTATAAAACTGGGGATGGCTACACCTTC. It codes for CASSYKTGDGYTF.

This clonotype appeared a few times. The rearrangement joins TRBV20-1 to TRBJ2-3; TRBD2 matches at 7 bases. Trimming removed 5 bases from V and 2 bases from J; junction bases left unmatched: 7. The V gene's germline CDR1 is DFQATT and CDR2 SNEGSKA (reference sequence). There are 14 residues in the CDR3. The CDR3 nucleotides are TGCAGTGCTCTCCAGAGCGGGACCACAGATACGCAGTATTTT. It codes for CSALQSGTTDTQYF.

The chain's CDR3 is CAGGTNPPQDGYTF. CDR3 DNA: TGTGCCGGGGGAACAAACCCTCCACAGGATGGCTACACCTTC. The rearrangement joins TRBV6-6 to TRBJ1-2; tentatively, D is TRBD1 (5 bases). The CDR3 is made up of 14 amino acids. V lost 11 bases, J lost 6 bases, and 22 bases lay in between. Germline V gene sequence: CDR1 MNHNY, CDR2 SVGAGI (reference sequence).

Worth noting for this clonotype: One end of the junction is discordant with germline, which a read error may explain. This chain links TRBV11-1 with TRBJ2-1; D remains ambiguous. Germline V gives CDR1 SGHAT, CDR2 FQDESV (reference sequence). The CDR3 is made up of 13 amino acids. The CDR3 DNA sequence: TGTACCAGCAGCTTGGGCCTTTCGGATGAGCAGTTCTTC. Protein: CTSSLGLSDEQFF.

In nucleotides, the CDR3 is TGTGCCAGCAGCCCAAACCGGGACAGGGCCCATGAGCAGTTCTTC. It yields the protein CASSPNRDRAHEQFF. The chain combines TRBV4-2 with TRBJ2-1; TRBD1 agrees at 9 bases. Germline CDR1 LGHNA, CDR2 YNFKEQ. The CDR3 loop spans 15 amino acids. The junction had 9 bases not matched to a gene; V was cut back by 4 bases and J by 8 bases.

This clonotype was counted only a few times. The chain links TRBV28 to TRBJ2-7; tentative D call: TRBD2 (5 bases). Per germline, CDR1 MDHEN and CDR2 SYDVKM. Deletions cut 1 base from V and 4 bases from J, with 11 bases between. The CDR3 is made up of 14 amino acids. CDR3 DNA sequence: TGTGCCAGCAGTTTATCAAACGGGATTTACGAGCAGTACTTC. This translates into CASSLSNGIYEQYF.

The chain links TRBV7-9 to TRBJ2-3; 8 bases align to TRBD1. The ends lost 1 base at V and 5 bases at J; junction bases unmatched: 8. The CDR3 contains 16 residues. The V gene's germline CDR1 is SEHNR and CDR2 FQNEAQ (reference sequence). The CDR3 sequence is CASSLGGQGVGDTQYF. Here the CDR3 DNA reads TGTGCCAGCAGCTTAGGAGGACAGGGTGTAGGAGATACGCAGTATTTT.

This sequence joins TRBV7-9 and TRBJ2-5; D is possibly TRBD1 or TRBD2 (5 bases each). This CDR3 has 14 amino acids. V was pared by 5 bases and J by 3 bases, with 13 bases between. The germline CDR1 and CDR2 sequences are SEHNR and FQNEAQ (reference sequence). CDR3 bases: TGTGCCAGCAGCCGTACAGGACTGGAAGAGACCCAGTACTTC. Its translation: CASSRTGLEETQYF.

This chain uses TRBV9 with TRBJ2-1; 11 nucleotides line up with TRBD2. Germline CDR1 and CDR2: SGDLS and YYNGEE. This CDR3 is built from 15 residues. V was clipped by 3 bases and J by 10 bases; unmatched bases: 9. The CDR3 protein is CASSASGRSIGEQFF. The CDR3 DNA is TGTGCCAGCAGCGCTAGCGGGAGGAGTATAGGGGAGCAGTTCTTC.

The chain couples TRBV15 to TRBJ1-1; no firm D call. With 0 bases removed from V and 6 bases from J, the gap between germline ends came to 8 bases. Germline V CDR1 and CDR2: LNHNV, YYDKDF (reference sequence). The CDR3 has 13 amino acids. The CDR3 sequence is CATSREVDAEAFF. As DNA, the CDR3 is TGTGCCACCAGCAGAGAGGTTGACGCTGAAGCTTTCTTT.

This clonotype was seen a handful of times. The chain is built from TRBV7-6 and TRBJ1-1; D gene uncertain. This CDR3 is 15 amino acids long. Germline V gives CDR1 SGHVS, CDR2 FNYEAQ. Trimming took off 0 bases at V and 4 bases at J, with 12 bases between the two ends. CDR3 DNA: TGTGCCAGCAGCTTAGCCCCGCAGCTCTCCACTGAAGCTTTCTTT. Amino acid sequence: CASSLAPQLSTEAFF. The full variable domain, its missing parts supplied by reference TRBV7-6 and TRBJ1-1, is GAGVSQSPRYKVTKRGQDVALRCDPISGHVSLYWYRQALGQGPEFLTYFNYEAQQDKSGLPNDRFSAERPEGSISTLTIQRTEQRDSAMYRCASSLAPQLSTEAFFGQGTRLTVV.

This clonotype has more than one count but fewer than ten. The V gene is TRBV20-1, the J gene TRBJ2-7; 9 bases agree with TRBD2. The CDR3 has 15 amino acids. Germline V CDR1 and CDR2: DFQATT, SNEGSKA (reference sequence). Trimming at V came to 5 bases and at J to 2 bases, leaving 10 bases not matched to a gene. CDR3 bases: TGCAGTGCTGCCCAGAGCGGGGGGCACGCCTACGAGCAGTACTTC. Encoded protein: CSAAQSGGHAYEQYF.